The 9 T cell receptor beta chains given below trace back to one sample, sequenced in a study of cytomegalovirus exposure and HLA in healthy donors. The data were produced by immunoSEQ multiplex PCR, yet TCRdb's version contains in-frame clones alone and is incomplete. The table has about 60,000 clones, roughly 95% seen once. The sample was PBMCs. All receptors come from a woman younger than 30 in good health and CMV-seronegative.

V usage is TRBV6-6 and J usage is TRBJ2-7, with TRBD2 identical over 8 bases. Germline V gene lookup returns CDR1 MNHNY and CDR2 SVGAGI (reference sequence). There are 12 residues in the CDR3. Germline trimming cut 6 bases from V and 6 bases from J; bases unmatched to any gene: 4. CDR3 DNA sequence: TGTGCCAGCAGCGGGGGGGCTAGCGAGCAGTACTTC. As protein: CASSGGASEQYF.

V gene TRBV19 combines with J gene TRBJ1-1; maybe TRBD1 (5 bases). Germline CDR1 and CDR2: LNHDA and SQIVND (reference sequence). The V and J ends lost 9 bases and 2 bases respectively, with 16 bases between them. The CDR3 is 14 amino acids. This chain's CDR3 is CASRPRQGNTEAFF. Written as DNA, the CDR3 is TGTGCCAGCCGCCCCCGGCAGGGCAACACTGAAGCTTTCTTT.

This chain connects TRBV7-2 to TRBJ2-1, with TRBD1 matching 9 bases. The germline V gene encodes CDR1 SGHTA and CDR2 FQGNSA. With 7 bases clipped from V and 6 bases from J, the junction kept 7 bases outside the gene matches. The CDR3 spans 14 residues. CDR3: CASTHRGRLNEQFF. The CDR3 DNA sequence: TGTGCCAGCACCCACAGGGGGCGCCTCAATGAGCAGTTCTTC.

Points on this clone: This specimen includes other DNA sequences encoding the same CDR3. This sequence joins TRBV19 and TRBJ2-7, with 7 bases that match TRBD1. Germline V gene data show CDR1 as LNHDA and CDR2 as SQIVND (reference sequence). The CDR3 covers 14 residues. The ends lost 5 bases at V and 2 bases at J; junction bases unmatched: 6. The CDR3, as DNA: TGTGCCAGTAGTCCCCGGGACAGTGCCTACGAGCAGTACTTC. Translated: CASSPRDSAYEQYF. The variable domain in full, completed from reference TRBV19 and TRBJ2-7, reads DGGITQSPKYLFRKEGQNVTLSCEQNLNHDAMYWYRQDPGQGLRLIYYSQIVNDFQKGDIAEGYSVSREKKESFPLTVTSAQKNPTAFYLCASSPRDSAYEQYFGPGTRLTVT.

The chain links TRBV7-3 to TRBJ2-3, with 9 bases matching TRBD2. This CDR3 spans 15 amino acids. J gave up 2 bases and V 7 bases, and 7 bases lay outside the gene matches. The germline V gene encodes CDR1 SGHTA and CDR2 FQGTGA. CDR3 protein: CASTPGTSLTDTQYF. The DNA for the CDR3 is TGTGCCAGCACCCCAGGGACTAGCCTCACAGATACGCAGTATTTT.

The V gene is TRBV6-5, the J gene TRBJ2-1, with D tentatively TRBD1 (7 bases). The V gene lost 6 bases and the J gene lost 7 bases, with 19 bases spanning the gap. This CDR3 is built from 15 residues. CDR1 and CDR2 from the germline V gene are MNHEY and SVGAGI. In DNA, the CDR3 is TGTGCCAGCAGCACCCCAGGGGGGCCGGGGAATGAGCAGTTCTTC. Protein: CASSTPGGPGNEQFF.

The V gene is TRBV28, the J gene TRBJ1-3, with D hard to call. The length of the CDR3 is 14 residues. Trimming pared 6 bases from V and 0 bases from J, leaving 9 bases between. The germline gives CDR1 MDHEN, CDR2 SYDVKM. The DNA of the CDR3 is TGTGCCAGCAGGCTACTTAGCTCTGGAAACACCATATATTTT. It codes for CASRLLSSGNTIYF.

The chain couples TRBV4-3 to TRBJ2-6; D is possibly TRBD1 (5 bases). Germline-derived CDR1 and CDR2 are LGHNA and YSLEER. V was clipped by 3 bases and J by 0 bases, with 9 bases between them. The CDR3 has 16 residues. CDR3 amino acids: CASSQGPSSGANVLTF. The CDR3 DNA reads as TGCGCCAGCAGCCAGGGGCCCTCCTCTGGGGCCAACGTCCTGACTTTC.

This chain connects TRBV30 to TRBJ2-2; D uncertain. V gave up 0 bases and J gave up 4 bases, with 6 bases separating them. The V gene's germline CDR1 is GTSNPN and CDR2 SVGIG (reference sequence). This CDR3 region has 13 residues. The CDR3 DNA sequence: TGTGCCTGGAGTGTGTTCTCCACCGGGGAGCTGTTTTTT. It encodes CAWSVFSTGELFF.